This TCR beta chain comes out of a study of T cells after yellow fever vaccination. Study results and limitations: The secondary T-cell response peaked on day 5, not day 15, but was weaker. Contamination of FACS-sorted repertoires by abundant clonotypes from the bulk population could occur. Post-booster reappearance was seen for most primary-vaccination clones (96% CD4, around 91% CD8).

The CDR3 length is 14 residues. V shed 6 bases and J shed 3 bases, with 17 bases lying between them. The germline CDR1 and CDR2 sequences are DFQATT and SNEGSKA (reference sequence). This clonotype appeared a few times. What it recognizes is unknown. Template-switching 5'RACE yielded the TCR cDNA; a universal primer site and UMIs were added in the process. TCRdb reprocessed the 5' RACE reads with MiXCR, giving one entry per CDR3 protein. The sample yields 450,000 to 600,000 distinct CDR3 sequences, about a sixth seen once. This rearrangement joins TRBV20-1 to TRBJ1-2; a weak D match, TRBD1 (6 bases). This sample comprised PBMCs, obtained 4 to 5 days after the first yellow fever vaccination. The receptor comes from a man between 18 and 35 years old who received the YFV17D yellow fever vaccine. CDR3 DNA sequence: TGCAGTGCCACGTCGTTAGGGGGGGACTATGGCTACACCTTC. This sequence encodes CSATSLGGDYGYTF.